The sequence of this T cell receptor beta chain was determined in a study of cytomegalovirus exposure and HLA in healthy donors. General observations from the study: The later analysis indicated that the majority of CMV-associated TCR beta chains appeared HLA-restricted.

PCR was performed using 60 Vbeta and 13 Jbeta primers. The data were produced by immunoSEQ multiplex PCR, yet TCRdb's version contains in-frame clones alone and is incomplete. The repertoire holds about 72,000 clones, with 75% to 85% as singletons. Donors likely had unrecorded immune exposures despite being nominally healthy when sampled. This clone was seen only a few times. Its specificity is not known. The TCR comes from a human donor in good health. Sequenced input: PBMCs.

The CDR3 nucleotides read TGTGCCAGCAGCGTCGGGGGGGGCTTGAGCACTGAAGCTTTCTTT. It is translated as CASSVGGGLSTEAFF. V usage is TRBV9 and J usage is TRBJ1-1; a possible D gene is TRBD1 (6 bases). Germline V gene lookup returns CDR1 SGDLS and CDR2 YYNGEE. CDR3 length: 15 amino acids. V gave up 2 bases and J gave up 4 bases, with 15 bases separating them.